The subject of this entry is one TCR beta chain. The antigen remains unidentified. The CDR3 totals 17 residues. V was cut by 6 bases and J by 1 base, with 18 bases left in between. The V gene's germline CDR1 is MNHEY and CDR2 SMNVEV (reference sequence). The sample belongs to a study of T cell repertoires in cytomegalovirus infection. Study findings and constraints: HLA-C-restricted CMV clonotypes gave the most frequent clonotype in two of eight donors.

TCRdb ran MiXCR on the reads and lists one entry per CDR3 protein. The table shows 150,000 to 200,000 distinct CDR3 sequences, with 28% occurring only once. The chain is built from TRBV27 and TRBJ2-2, with D perhaps matching TRBD2 (7 bases). This TCR was sampled from a human donor in good health (CMV status not recorded). Some clones in this sample may be carry-over from other donors' samples. The source material was PBMCs. The CDR3, as DNA: TGTGCCAGCAGCCTGGGGGGGCACATTTTGAACACCGGGGAGCTGTTTTTT. Amino acids: CASSLGGHILNTGELFF.